The 27 T cell receptor beta chains reported below all come from one sample, sequenced in a study of vaccination and CD4 T cells after COVID-19. TCRdb re-called the PCR reads with MiXCR, one entry per CDR3 protein. The data show some 27,000 distinct CDR3 sequences, 45% to 65% seen once. Specified time point: late sampling 161 to 241 days after vaccination in three convalescent patients. The source was CD4+ T cells from blood, collected about 7 months after SARS-CoV-2 vaccination. These receptors all stem from a human donor who had recovered from COVID-19.

J is TRBJ1-5 and V is TRBV6-1; tentatively, D is TRBD1 (6 bases). The CDR3 contains 12 residues. The ends were cut back, 6 bases at V and 4 bases at J, with 7 bases in the middle. From germline, CDR1 is MNHNS and CDR2 SASEGT. This chain's CDR3 is CASRTGNQPQHF. CDR3 coding DNA: TGTGCCAGCAGAACAGGGAATCAGCCCCAGCATTTT.

The chain uses TRBV15 and TRBJ1-1, with D unclear. CDR3 length equals 13 residues. Trimming stripped 1 base from V and 1 base from J, with 4 bases between. Germline V gene sequence: CDR1 LNHNV, CDR2 YYDKDF (reference sequence). The CDR3: CATSRASNTEAFF. CDR3 DNA sequence: TGTGCCACCAGCAGAGCTTCGAACACTGAAGCTTTCTTT.

This chain joins TRBV6-2 or TRBV6-3 and TRBJ2-3; maybe TRBD2 (6 bases). This CDR3 contains 14 residues. V was clipped by 2 bases and J by 4 bases, with 10 bases between them. Germline CDR1 MNHEY, CDR2 SVGEGT. In DNA, the CDR3 is TGTGCCAGCAGTTACGGGGACTCCTCAGATACGCAGTATTTT. Its translation: CASSYGDSSDTQYF.

The chain uses TRBV20-1 and TRBJ2-1; D gene uncertain. V gave up 6 bases and J gave up 4 bases, with 13 bases separating them. This CDR3 has 13 residues. Looked up from germline, CDR1 is DFQATT and CDR2 is SNEGSKA (reference sequence). The CDR3 loop is CSAPLPPYNEQFF. The CDR3 bases are TGCAGTGCACCGCTCCCTCCGTACAATGAGCAGTTCTTC.

This clonotype was detected only a few times. V and J are TRBV24-1 and TRBJ1-1, with 8 nucleotides matching TRBD1. The CDR3 spans 15 residues. Germline CDR1 and CDR2: KGHDR and SFDVKD. J was trimmed by 5 bases and V by 7 bases; bases with no gene match: 11. CDR3 nucleotides: TGTGCCACCAGGGCGACAGGGGCAACGGGGACTGAAGCTTTCTTT. It translates to CATRATGATGTEAFF.

The chain joins TRBV7-9 to TRBJ1-2; 7 nucleotides agree with TRBD1. Germline trimming cut 3 bases from V and 2 bases from J; bases unmatched to any gene: 3. The germline CDR1 and CDR2 sequences are SEHNR and FQNEAQ (reference sequence). The CDR3 covers 14 residues. The CDR3: CASSFRGLNYGYTF. The CDR3 nucleotides read TGTGCCAGCAGCTTCAGGGGGTTGAACTATGGCTACACCTTC.

The chain combines TRBV18 with TRBJ1-2; D is unresolved. Deletions cut 1 base from V and 8 bases from J, with 14 bases between. Germline CDR1 is KGHSH and CDR2 is LQKENI. The CDR3 length is 14 residues. Here the CDR3 DNA reads TGTGCCAGCTCACCACGGTCGGACCCTTGGGGCTACACCTTC. Protein sequence: CASSPRSDPWGYTF.

This clonotype is a singleton in its sample. The V and J genes are TRBV28 and TRBJ1-1, with D unresolved. This CDR3 spans 14 amino acids. Deletions cut 6 bases from V and 1 base from J, with 12 bases between. Per the germline V gene, CDR1 is MDHEN and CDR2 is SYDVKM. CDR3 in DNA: TGTGCCAGCAGCCCTTATACGGAGAACACTGAAGCTTTCTTT. Translating gives CASSPYTENTEAFF.

This clonotype turned up a few times. The rearrangement joins TRBV14 to TRBJ1-5; D is uncertain. CDR1 is SGHDN, CDR2 FVKESK, per germline. V shed 1 base and J shed 5 bases, with 6 bases lying between them. This CDR3 is built from 13 residues. This CDR3 is CASSQGRDQPQHF. The CDR3 coding sequence is TGTGCCAGCAGCCAAGGGAGGGATCAGCCCCAGCATTTT.

This sequence joins TRBV6-1 and TRBJ2-7, with 9 positions matching TRBD1. CDR1 is MNHNS, CDR2 SASEGT, per germline. J gave up 3 bases and V 6 bases, and 3 bases lay outside the gene matches. CDR3 length: 13 residues. CDR3 residues: CASSRGQGYEQYF. In nucleotides, the CDR3 is TGTGCCAGCAGCCGGGGACAGGGCTACGAGCAGTACTTC.

J is TRBJ2-2 and V is TRBV20-1; TRBD1 is a possible D gene (6 bases). The CDR3 length is 13 residues. The germline gives CDR1 DFQATT, CDR2 SNEGSKA (reference sequence). Trimming stripped 7 bases from V and 7 bases from J, with 16 bases between. CDR3 coding DNA: TGCAGTGTGGGGGCGCGAATCGGCGGGGAGCTGTTTTTT. The encoded protein is CSVGARIGGELFF.

V gene TRBV24-1 combines with J gene TRBJ2-1; 15 bases are shared with TRBD2. This CDR3 spans 17 amino acids. Germline trimming cut 1 base from V and 10 bases from J; bases unmatched to any gene: 7. Per germline, CDR1 KGHDR and CDR2 SFDVKD. The CDR3 reads CATSDLARGLAGGEQFF. The CDR3 region has the DNA TGTGCCACCAGTGATTTAGCCCGCGGACTAGCGGGAGGGGAGCAGTTCTTC.

This clonotype was found a few times. This sequence joins TRBV6-1 and TRBJ2-3; D is ambiguous. V lost 6 bases and J 1 base, leaving 11 bases between the germline ends. The V gene's germline CDR1 is MNHNS and CDR2 SASEGT. This CDR3 region has 14 residues. This CDR3 is CASRRPGGTDTQYF. The CDR3 DNA reads as TGTGCCAGCAGACGACCAGGTGGCACAGATACGCAGTATTTT.

This clonotype appeared a single time. The chain carries TRBV11-2 and TRBJ2-1; 8 nucleotides align to TRBD1. The germline CDR1 and CDR2 sequences are SGHAT and FQNNGV. Unmatched junction bases numbered 5, after V lost 7 bases and J lost 0 bases. The CDR3 runs 15 residues. The CDR3 spells CASTRTGSSYNEQFF. The CDR3 DNA follows: TGTGCCAGCACCCGGACAGGGAGCTCCTACAATGAGCAGTTCTTC.

The table lists this clonotype with a few counts. The chain uses TRBV7-4 and TRBJ1-5; D might be TRBD1 (5 bases). V lost 6 bases to trimming and J lost 15 bases, with 9 bases between them. CDR1 SGHVT and CDR2 SQSDAQ come from the germline V gene. This CDR3 contains 9 residues. The CDR3 nucleotides read TGTGCCAGCAGTGGGGGTAGGCATTTT. Translation: CASSGGRHF.

The chain couples TRBV20-1 to TRBJ1-5; D not certain. CDR1 is DFQATT and CDR2 is SNEGSKA in the germline V gene (reference sequence). The CDR3 consists of 13 residues. The V end was cut by 6 bases, the J end by 4 bases, with 13 bases between. The CDR3 reads CSASRVTNQPQHF. The CDR3 DNA reads as TGCAGTGCGAGTAGGGTTACAAATCAGCCCCAGCATTTT.

The V gene is TRBV28, the J gene TRBJ1-1, with D perhaps matching TRBD1 (5 bases). CDR3 size: 15 residues. Germline CDR1 and CDR2: MDHEN and SYDVKM. V was shortened by 5 bases and J by 0 bases, with 13 bases between the two germline ends. This CDR3 is CASSPRDRLNTEAFF. The CDR3 DNA reads as TGTGCCAGCAGTCCCCGGGACCGACTGAACACTGAAGCTTTCTTT. Complete variable domain (other parts from reference TRBV28 and TRBJ1-1): DVKVTQSSRYLVKRTGEKVFLECVQDMDHENMFWYRQDPGLGLRLIYFSYDVKMKEKGDIPEGYSVSREKKERFSLILESASTNQTSMYLCASSPRDRLNTEAFFGQGTRLTVV.

The chain joins TRBV28 to TRBJ1-1; D possibly corresponds to TRBD1 (5 bases). The CDR3 has 11 amino acids. Germline values: CDR1 MDHEN, CDR2 SYDVKM. Trimming stripped 8 bases from V and 4 bases from J, with 8 bases between. The CDR3 sequence is CASAGSTEAFF. The CDR3 region has the DNA TGTGCCAGCGCAGGGAGCACTGAAGCTTTCTTT.

The gene calls are TRBV19 and TRBJ2-5, with D possibly called TRBD1 or TRBD2 (5 bases each). The V and J ends lost 6 bases and 5 bases respectively, with 22 bases between them. The germline CDR1 and CDR2 sequences are LNHDA and SQIVND (reference sequence). This CDR3 has 16 residues. CDR3 protein: CASSRRGPGPDETQYF. The CDR3 DNA follows: TGTGCCAGTAGCCGAAGAGGACCGGGACCAGACGAGACCCAGTACTTC.

The sample holds a few counts of this clonotype. V and J are TRBV19 and TRBJ2-6; the D is unclear. Germline values: CDR1 LNHDA, CDR2 SQIVND (reference sequence). The CDR3 is 13 amino acids. V shed 5 bases and J shed 4 bases, with 6 bases lying between them. CDR3 protein: CASSVSGANVLTF. The CDR3 DNA follows: TGTGCCAGTAGTGTTTCCGGGGCCAACGTCCTGACTTTC.

The chain links TRBV2 to TRBJ2-7; 7 bases fit TRBD1. Trimming removed 6 bases from V and 6 bases from J; junction bases left unmatched: 8. This CDR3 is built from 13 residues. Germline V lookup: CDR1 SNHLY, CDR2 FYNNEI. CDR3 region: CASSPGQNSEQYF. Written as DNA, the CDR3 is TGTGCCAGCAGCCCGGGACAGAATTCCGAGCAGTACTTC.

The V gene is TRBV20-1, the J gene TRBJ1-5; D uncertain. The CDR3 covers 15 residues. CDR1 DFQATT and CDR2 SNEGSKA come from the germline V gene (reference sequence). Trimming took off 2 bases at V and 0 bases at J, with 11 bases between the two ends. The CDR3: CSARQALISNQPQHF. In nucleotides, the CDR3 is TGCAGTGCTAGACAGGCGTTGATTAGCAATCAGCCCCAGCATTTT.

This chain links TRBV6-1 with TRBJ2-3, with D possibly matching TRBD2 (7 bases). Germline lookup yields CDR1 MNHNS and CDR2 SASEGT. CDR3 size: 14 residues. V gave up 10 bases and J gave up 1 base, with 15 bases separating them. For the CDR3, the DNA is TGTGCCACCTCGCCGGGGGGCCGCACAGATACGCAGTATTTT. Residues: CATSPGGRTDTQYF.

The chain combines TRBV28 with TRBJ2-5; 14 bases agree with TRBD2. Per germline, CDR1 MDHEN and CDR2 SYDVKM. V lost 5 bases to trimming and J lost 5 bases; unmatched junction nucleotides: 13. This CDR3 is 18 amino acids long. The CDR3 is CASSASGTSGRRAETQYF. CDR3 in DNA: TGTGCCAGCAGTGCCTCGGGGACTAGCGGGAGAAGGGCGGAGACCCAGTACTTC.

This sequence joins TRBV6-1 and TRBJ2-7; D is uncertain. Trimming pared 5 bases from V and 1 base from J, leaving 9 bases between. This CDR3 has 13 amino acids. Germline V lookup: CDR1 MNHNS, CDR2 SASEGT. This CDR3 is CASSRTGSYEQYF. In DNA, the CDR3 is TGTGCCAGCAGTCGGACGGGTTCCTACGAGCAGTACTTC.

This clonotype was observed a few times. The gene calls are TRBV24-1 and TRBJ2-7, with 14 positions matching TRBD2. The germline V gene has CDR1 KGHDR and CDR2 SFDVKD. Germline trimming cut 9 bases from V and 5 bases from J; bases unmatched to any gene: 2. The CDR3 consists of 13 residues. DNA of the CDR3: TGTGCCACCGGGACTAGCGGGAGCCACGAGCAGTACTTC. Translating gives CATGTSGSHEQYF.

The rearrangement uses TRBV5-6 and TRBJ2-1, with D unresolved. CDR1 and CDR2 from the germline V gene are SGHDT and YYEEEE. The CDR3 extends over 11 amino acids. The ends were cut back, 2 bases at V and 10 bases at J, with 7 bases in the middle. The CDR3 region is CASSFSLEQFF. CDR3 DNA sequence: TGTGCCAGCAGCTTCTCTTTGGAGCAGTTCTTC. Filled out from reference TRBV5-6 and TRBJ2-1, the complete variable domain reads DAGVTQSPTHLIKTRGQQVTLRCSPKSGHDTVSWYQQALGQGPQFIFQYYEEEERQRGNFPDRFSGHQFPNYSSELNVNALLLGDSALYLCASSFSLEQFFGPGTRLTVL.